This entry is about one T cell receptor beta chain. The antigen is unknown. Between the trimmed V and J ends, which lost 7 bases and 4 bases, there was a span of 10 bases. This CDR3 is 12 amino acids long. Per germline, CDR1 SQVTM and CDR2 ANQGSEA. These data originate in a study of T-cell reconstitution after alpha-beta-depleted transplantation in children. Whole-study findings and limits: Reportedly, only several hundred clones from non-depleted graft cells drove alpha-beta T-cell counts at about two months. One year after transplant, T-cell counts and diversity came mostly from newly produced T cells. The high TCRbeta diversity at day 60 in some patients came from surviving recipient T cells and thymic progenitors.

A library of TCRbeta sequences, prepared with unique molecular identifiers, was generated. MiXCR, applied by TCRdb to the PCR reads, yields one record per CDR3 protein. Seen here are about 580,000 distinct CDR3 sequences, under 25% observed once, and the top ten hold roughly 15%. Sample: PBMCs, mostly from graft donor cells, taken 360 days after TCRalphabeta/CD19-depleted stem cell transplant. This chain uses TRBV29-1 with TRBJ1-4; D might be TRBD1 (5 bases). The clonotype comes from a boy under two years old who had a stem cell transplant for acute myeloid leukemia, so the T cells may come from the graft donor. The CDR3 protein is CSAGGSNEKLFF. The CDR3 coding sequence is TGCAGCGCGGGGGGGAGTAATGAAAAACTGTTTTTT.